Shown below are 21 T cell receptor beta chains from a single sample sequenced in a study of blood T cell repertoires in COVID-19. Measured with immunoSEQ multiplex PCR; TCRdb has only the in-frame clones, and not every one. The sample yields about 68,000 clones, 70% to 80% seen once. Sequencing used peripheral blood. The receptors shown here come from a human donor in a cohort sampled during active COVID-19.

This chain joins TRBV6-5 and TRBJ2-5, with TRBD1 matching over 8 bases. The CDR3 totals 13 residues. Germline CDR1 reads MNHEY; CDR2 reads SVGAGI. The V segment lost 2 bases and the J segment 6 bases; nucleotides outside the gene matches: 2. The CDR3 spells CASSYIRGQTQYF. The CDR3 DNA is TGTGCCAGCAGTTACATCAGGGGGCAGACCCAGTACTTC.

The gene calls are TRBV5-1 and TRBJ2-5; D possibly corresponds to TRBD2 (5 bases). The CDR3 has 17 amino acids. Trimming removed 1 base at V and 5 bases at J, with 21 bases between. Germline values: CDR1 SGHRS, CDR2 YFSETQ. The CDR3 sequence is CASSLRWFEGSLETQYF. CDR3 DNA: TGCGCCAGCAGCTTGCGTTGGTTTGAGGGTAGTTTGGAGACCCAGTACTTC.

V gene TRBV6-2 or TRBV6-3 combines with J gene TRBJ2-2; 7 nucleotides agree with TRBD2. The CDR3 sequence is 17 residues long. Germline V gene data show CDR1 as MNHEY and CDR2 as SVGEGT. J was trimmed by 5 bases and V by 5 bases; bases with no gene match: 14. DNA of the CDR3: TGTGCCAGCAGTGAGCTCACTAGCGCGAGAGGAACCGGGGAGCTGTTTTTT. Its protein is CASSELTSARGTGELFF.

This clone was recorded only once. V is TRBV18 and J is TRBJ2-1; D is perhaps TRBD1 (6 bases). CDR3 length equals 12 residues. Germline CDR1 is KGHSH and CDR2 is LQKENI. Trimming stripped 4 bases from V and 7 bases from J, with 8 bases between. This chain's CDR3 is CASSQRGNEQFF. In nucleotides, the CDR3 is TGTGCCAGCTCACAGAGGGGGAATGAGCAGTTCTTC.

Notes on this clone: Compared with germline, one end of the junction differs, possibly owing to a read error. The genes are TRBV29-1 and TRBJ1-4; TRBD1 agrees at 8 bases. This CDR3 has 13 amino acids. In germline, CDR1 is SQVTM, CDR2 ANQGSEA. The CDR3 sequence is CSVEGRGRSQLFF. CDR3 DNA sequence: TGCAGCGTGGAAGGCAGGGGGCGATCCCAACTGTTTTTT.

The chain couples TRBV6-5 to TRBJ2-7, with D uncertain. The CDR3 totals 12 residues. Germline loops: CDR1 MNHEY, CDR2 SVGAGI. The V gene lost 2 bases and the J gene lost 5 bases, with 7 bases spanning the gap. The CDR3 sequence: CASSYPVHEQYV. The DNA of the CDR3 is TGTGCCAGCAGTTACCCCGTCCACGAGCAGTACGTC.

This clone was found once. The chain uses TRBV19 and TRBJ1-1; 7 bases align to TRBD1. This CDR3 comprises 15 residues. Germline-derived CDR1 and CDR2 are LNHDA and SQIVND (reference sequence). V was pared by 4 bases and J by 5 bases, with 10 bases of the junction left unmatched. The DNA for the CDR3 is TGTGCCAGTAGTAAACGACAGGGCGCTGGGACTGAAGCTTTCTTT. Residues: CASSKRQGAGTEAFF.

This chain uses TRBV19 with TRBJ2-2, with a weak D call TRBD2 (7 bases). The V and J ends lost 4 bases and 6 bases respectively, with 12 bases between them. CDR1 and CDR2 (germline): LNHDA, SQIVND (reference sequence). The CDR3 is made up of 14 amino acids. Here the CDR3 DNA reads TGTGCCAGTAGTACTCGGGGGGCCGCCGGGGAGCTGTTTTTT. Translated: CASSTRGAAGELFF.

This clone was recorded once. This chain joins TRBV7-2 and TRBJ1-1; D perhaps matches TRBD1 (5 bases). The V end was cut by 4 bases, the J end by 4 bases, with 16 bases between. Germline loops: CDR1 SGHTA, CDR2 FQGNSA. This CDR3 is built from 15 residues. CDR3 region: CASSSRRQLGTEAFF. CDR3 nucleotide sequence: TGTGCCAGCAGCTCCCGAAGACAGCTGGGCACTGAAGCTTTCTTT.

This clone was counted once. V and J are TRBV19 and TRBJ1-5, with D possibly TRBD1 on 6 matching bases. The V end lost 3 bases, the J end lost 4 bases, and 13 bases lay between the germline ends. Germline CDR1 reads LNHDA; CDR2 reads SQIVND (reference sequence). There are 15 residues in the CDR3. The CDR3 DNA is TGTGCCAGTAGTATGGGGCAGGGGCTAAATCAGCCCCAGCATTTT. This sequence encodes CASSMGQGLNQPQHF.

The chain links TRBV7-2 to TRBJ1-1, with a weak D call TRBD1 (5 bases). Trimming shortened V by 3 bases and J by 6 bases, and 14 bases separated the two germline ends. The CDR3 has 14 amino acids. CDR1 is SGHTA, CDR2 FQGNSA, per germline. CDR3 loop: CASSLDGTISEAFF. In DNA form, the CDR3 reads TGTGCCAGCAGCTTGGACGGGACTATCTCTGAAGCTTTCTTT.

This clone was detected only a few times. The chain recombines TRBV28 with TRBJ2-1; 7 nucleotides agree with TRBD1. The CDR3 sequence is 16 residues long. Germline lookup yields CDR1 MDHEN and CDR2 SYDVKM. V gave up 4 bases and J gave up 1 base; unmatched junction bases: 7. The CDR3 DNA follows: TGTGCCAGCAGTTCCTCGACAGGGCCTTCCTACAATGAGCAGTTCTTC. Its protein product is CASSSSTGPSYNEQFF. The entire variable domain, with the rest obtained from reference TRBV28 and TRBJ2-1, is as follows: DVKVTQSSRYLVKRTGEKVFLECVQDMDHENMFWYRQDPGLGLRLIYFSYDVKMKEKGDIPEGYSVSREKKERFSLILESASTNQTSMYLCASSSSTGPSYNEQFFGPGTRLTVL.

This chain uses TRBV7-9 with TRBJ2-5, with 7 bases identical to TRBD2. V was pared by 6 bases and J by 4 bases, with 11 bases of the junction left unmatched. The CDR3 has 15 residues. Per germline, CDR1 SEHNR and CDR2 FQNEAQ (reference sequence). For the CDR3, the DNA is TGTGCCAGCAGACCACCGGGCGGGAGATCAGAGACCCAGTACTTC. Translation: CASRPPGGRSETQYF. Combining the CDR3 with reference TRBV7-9 and TRBJ2-5 gives the whole variable domain DTGVSQNPRHKITKRGQNVTFRCDPISEHNRLYWYRQTLGQGPEFLTYFQNEAQLEKSRLLSDRFSAERPKGSFSTLEIQRTEQGDSAMYLCASRPPGGRSETQYFGPGTRLLVL.

The chain joins TRBV5-6 to TRBJ1-4, with TRBD1 matching over 9 bases. This CDR3 is 14 amino acids long. The germline gives CDR1 SGHDT, CDR2 YYEEEE. The V and J ends lost 0 bases and 8 bases, in that order; junction bases with no gene match: 2. CDR3: CASSLGDRVEKLFF. CDR3 DNA: TGTGCCAGCAGCTTGGGGGACAGGGTAGAAAAACTGTTTTTT.

The chain couples TRBV11-1 to TRBJ2-3, with D maybe TRBD1 (5 bases). Trimming removed 5 bases from V and 1 base from J, with 10 bases in between. Germline V CDR1 and CDR2: SGHAT, FQDESV (reference sequence). The length of the CDR3 is 14 residues. The CDR3, as DNA: TGTGCCAGCAGCAGGCCCAGGGGCACAGATACGCAGTATTTT. Its protein is CASSRPRGTDTQYF.

This chain links TRBV6-5 with TRBJ2-1, with a weak D call TRBD2 (6 bases). Trimming cost V 6 bases and J 8 bases, with 17 bases left between them. Germline-derived CDR1 and CDR2 are MNHEY and SVGAGI. The CDR3 contains 14 residues. CDR3 coding DNA: TGTGCCAGCAGGGGGAGGCAGAGAGGCGATGAGCAGTTCTTC. It codes for CASRGRQRGDEQFF.

This sequence joins TRBV28 and TRBJ1-1; TRBD1 might be the D (5 bases). The germline V and J ends were trimmed by 9 bases and 10 bases, with 18 bases remaining between them. The CDR3 extends over 12 amino acids. Germline CDR1 is MDHEN and CDR2 is SYDVKM. The CDR3: CASLSRRGSAFF. The CDR3, as DNA: TGTGCCAGTCTCTCCCGGAGGGGATCAGCTTTCTTT.

J is TRBJ2-3 and V is TRBV30; tentative D call: TRBD2 (7 bases). Per germline, CDR1 GTSNPN and CDR2 SVGIG (reference sequence). The CDR3 runs 11 residues. The CDR3 loop reads CAGGPADTQYF. The CDR3 DNA sequence: TGTGCGGGGGGGCCCGCAGATACGCAGTATTTT.

DNA for the CDR3: TGTGCCATCCGAGGGAAGCGGGGGGACAATGAGCAGTTCTTC. Protein sequence: CAIRGKRGDNEQFF. V gene TRBV6-4 combines with J gene TRBJ2-1; 9 nucleotides line up with TRBD2. The CDR3 length is 14 residues. With V trimmed by 10 bases and J by 5 bases, 9 bases remained unmatched. Germline V gene sequence: CDR1 MRHNA, CDR2 SNTAGT.

The chain links TRBV7-9 to TRBJ2-7; tentative D call: TRBD1 (5 bases). CDR1 is SEHNR and CDR2 is FQNEAQ in the germline V gene (reference sequence). V lost 1 base to trimming and J lost 2 bases, with 12 bases between them. This CDR3 has 15 amino acids. The CDR3 protein is CASSLEGRVAYEQYF. The DNA for the CDR3 is TGTGCCAGCAGCTTAGAAGGCAGGGTGGCCTACGAGCAGTACTTC.

The V call is TRBV6-2 or TRBV6-3, the J call TRBJ2-1; 11 nucleotides agree with TRBD2. The CDR3 length is 15 residues. The germline gives CDR1 MNHEY, CDR2 SVGEGT. Trimming removed 6 bases from V and 4 bases from J; junction bases left unmatched: 5. CDR3 sequence: CASRYLAGGYNEQFF. The CDR3 DNA sequence: TGTGCCAGCAGATACCTAGCGGGAGGTTACAATGAGCAGTTCTTC.